Shown below are 25 T cell receptor beta chains from a single sample sequenced in a study of T-cell reconstitution after alpha-beta-depleted transplantation in children. Unique molecular identifiers were incorporated when the TCRbeta library was constructed. TCRdb re-derived calls from the PCR reads in MiXCR, one entry per CDR3 protein. Of hundreds of thousands of distinct CDR3 sequences detected, less than 15% appear once; the ten largest clones hold approximately 0.8%. Sequencing used PBMCs, obtained before TCRalphabeta/CD19-depleted stem cell transplant. These receptors originate from a girl aged 2-9 years with congenital amegakaryocytic thrombocytopenia, due to receive a stem cell transplant.

The sample holds many counts of this clonotype. The rearrangement joins TRBV6-1 to TRBJ1-1; the match to TRBD1 covers 9 bases. V was pared by 6 bases and J by 5 bases, with 10 bases of the junction left unmatched. In germline, CDR1 is MNHNS, CDR2 SASEGT. This CDR3 is built from 15 residues. CDR3 DNA sequence: TGTGCCAGCAGGCGAACAGGGGGCTCGGTTACTGAAGCTTTCTTT. As protein: CASRRTGGSVTEAFF.

Of note for this clonotype: A read error may explain this, as a much larger clone is one base away. This rearrangement joins TRBV5-1 to TRBJ1-1; D gene uncertain. Germline V gene sequence: CDR1 SGHRS, CDR2 YFSETQ. The CDR3 is 13 amino acids. V lost 0 bases, J lost 6 bases, and 9 bases lay in between. DNA for the CDR3: TGCGCCAGCAGCTTGGCCGGACGGGCTGAAGCTTTCTTT. It specifies CASSLAGRAEAFF.

Remarks on this clonotype: This may be a read error, as it is one base from a much larger clone. A read error is likely, as this CDR3 ends without the conserved phenylalanine or tryptophan. The chain employs TRBV27 and TRBJ1-2; 9 bases are a match to TRBD1. The J segment lost 4 bases and the V segment lost 6 bases, leaving 9 bases of the junction unmatched. Germline CDR1 is MNHEY and CDR2 is SMNVEV (reference sequence). CDR3 length: 15 amino acids. The CDR3 coding sequence is TGTGCCAGCAGAAGCTTGGGACAGGGATCCTATGGCTACACCTGC. Protein product: CASRSLGQGSYGYTC.

In this sample, this clonotype turned up a few times. J is TRBJ2-4 and V is TRBV5-1, with TRBD1 identical over 7 bases. This CDR3 is built from 16 residues. J lost 8 bases, V lost 1 base, and 12 bases had no gene match. Germline V gene sequence: CDR1 SGHRS, CDR2 YFSETQ. CDR3 DNA sequence: TGCGCCAGCAGCTTGTCTGGAGGCAGGGGGTCGGACATTCAGTACTTC. It is translated as CASSLSGGRGSDIQYF.

The chain combines TRBV12-5 with TRBJ2-1, with unresolved D. Germline values: CDR1 LGHNT, CDR2 FRNRAP. V was shortened by 4 bases and J by 0 bases, with 7 bases between the two germline ends. The CDR3 is made up of 14 amino acids. Here the CDR3 DNA reads TGTGCTAGTGGTTCACCGAGCTCCTACAATGAGCAGTTCTTC. It specifies CASGSPSSYNEQFF.

This clonotype showed up many times. The J gene is TRBJ1-2, the V gene TRBV15, with no clear D. Trimming removed 0 bases at V and 4 bases at J, with 12 bases between. Germline V gene sequence: CDR1 LNHNV, CDR2 YYDKDF (reference sequence). The CDR3 sequence is 15 residues long. This chain's CDR3 is CATSRDAFLGYGYTF. In DNA, the CDR3 is TGTGCCACCAGCAGAGATGCATTCCTCGGCTATGGCTACACCTTC.

This clonotype was detected ten times or more. V usage is TRBV4-1 and J usage is TRBJ2-1, with 8 positions matching TRBD2. The CDR3 loop spans 19 amino acids. J gave up 9 bases and V 4 bases, and 23 bases lay outside the gene matches. In germline, CDR1 is MGHRA, CDR2 YSYEKL. The CDR3: CASSPMAGYYGRAMGEQFF. DNA of the CDR3: TGCGCCAGCAGCCCAATGGCCGGGTATTACGGGAGGGCTATGGGTGAGCAGTTCTTC.

This clonotype was seen a handful of times. The chain links TRBV20-1 to TRBJ2-5; 7 nucleotides agree with TRBD1. V shed 6 bases, J shed 1 base, and the junction held 8 bases outside the gene matches. Germline loops: CDR1 DFQATT, CDR2 SNEGSKA (reference sequence). This CDR3 comprises 14 residues. CDR3 nucleotide sequence: TGCAGTGCCAACCGGGACAGAGGCCAAGAGACCCAGTACTTC. Protein product: CSANRDRGQETQYF.

Only one count was recorded for this clonotype. This likely comes from a read error, as the CDR3 has no conserved phenylalanine or tryptophan at its end. This sequence joins TRBV28 and TRBJ2-4; D gene uncertain. Trimming took 3 bases from V and 8 from J, leaving 14 bases between them. The germline gives CDR1 MDHEN, CDR2 SYDVKM. The CDR3 consists of 14 residues. The CDR3 loop is CASSFSRGFDIQYS. The CDR3 DNA follows: TGTGCCAGCAGTTTTTCTCGTGGGTTCGACATTCAGTACTCC.

This clonotype was observed many times. This chain connects TRBV5-5 to TRBJ2-5; TRBD2 agrees at 9 bases. The V gene's germline CDR1 is SGHKS and CDR2 YYEKEE (reference sequence). This CDR3 has 13 amino acids. The junction had 1 base not matched to a gene; V was cut back by 4 bases and J by 3 bases. CDR3 DNA sequence: TGTGCCAGCAGCGTAGCGGGAGAAGAGACCCAGTACTTC. Translating it yields CASSVAGEETQYF.

This clonotype was counted a few times. The rearrangement uses TRBV21-1 and TRBJ2-5. TRBV21-1 is designated a pseudogene. The CDR3 loop spans 14 amino acids. The CDR3 nucleotides read TGTGCCAGCAGCAAGGACCGACCCCAAGAGACCCAGTACTTC. Amino acids: CASSKDRPQETQYF.

Many counts were recorded for this clonotype. V usage is TRBV4-1 and J usage is TRBJ1-2; D call uncertain. The CDR3 totals 14 residues. Germline CDR1 MGHRA, CDR2 YSYEKL. V lost 1 base and J lost 4, with 10 bases in between. The DNA for the CDR3 is TGCGCCAGCAGCCAAGTAGAGGGAGGCTATGGCTACACCTTC. It translates to CASSQVEGGYGYTF.

The table lists this clonotype with many counts. This chain links TRBV12-3 or TRBV12-4 with TRBJ2-7; D is perhaps TRBD1 (6 bases). The CDR3 spans 14 residues. Trimming took 3 bases from V and 2 from J, leaving 11 bases between them. The CDR3 region has the DNA TGTGCCAGCAGTTTGGCACAGGGTACCTACGAGCAGTACTTC. Translation gives CASSLAQGTYEQYF.

This clonotype was counted at least ten times. The chain is built from TRBV5-1 and TRBJ2-3; D uncertain. This CDR3 region has 14 residues. Trimming cost V 0 bases and J 4 bases, with 9 bases left between them. The germline V gene encodes CDR1 SGHRS and CDR2 YFSETQ. In DNA, the CDR3 is TGCGCCAGCAGCTTGGCTGGACGGGCAGATACGCAGTATTTT. Its protein is CASSLAGRADTQYF.

The J gene is TRBJ1-2, the V gene TRBV29-1; D gene ambiguous. The CDR3 is made up of 13 amino acids. V was shortened by 8 bases and J by 4 bases, with 17 bases between the two germline ends. CDR1 SQVTM and CDR2 ANQGSEA come from the germline V gene. The CDR3 nucleotides are TGCAGCTACCGACCCGTGGCGCCCTATGGCTACACCTTC. Its protein product is CSYRPVAPYGYTF. Full variable domain (missing parts from reference TRBV29-1 and TRBJ1-2): SAVISQKPSRDICQRGTSLTIQCQVDSQVTMMFWYRQQPGQSLTLIATANQGSEATYESGFVIDKFPISRPNLTFSTLTVSNMSPEDSSIYLCSYRPVAPYGYTFGSGTRLTVV.

This clonotype was counted many times. This sequence joins TRBV5-1 and TRBJ1-1, with D unclear. Germline CDR1 SGHRS, CDR2 YFSETQ. This CDR3 has 15 residues. The V and J ends lost 1 base and 1 base respectively, with 11 bases between them. CDR3 sequence: CASSLRPEGNTEAFF. For the CDR3, the DNA is TGCGCCAGCAGCTTGCGACCGGAGGGGAACACTGAAGCTTTCTTT.

This chain links TRBV11-2 with TRBJ2-1; D may match TRBD1 or TRBD2 (5 bases each). This CDR3 has 18 residues. Germline CDR1 is SGHAT and CDR2 is FQNNGV. Trimming shortened V by 0 bases and J by 3 bases, and 18 bases separated the two germline ends. CDR3 amino acids: CASSLDLFTGTLYNEQFF. The CDR3 nucleotides are TGTGCCAGCAGCTTAGACCTGTTTACCGGGACCCTCTACAATGAGCAGTTCTTC.

This clonotype was seen more than once but under ten times. The chain combines TRBV5-1 with TRBJ2-1, with 7 bases lining up with TRBD1. The V gene end was trimmed by 0 bases and the J gene end by 5 bases; junction bases not matched to a gene: 8. The CDR3 length is 16 residues. The germline CDR1 and CDR2 sequences are SGHRS and YFSETQ. CDR3 in amino acids: CASSLGWTGRDNEQFF. The CDR3 DNA is TGCGCCAGCAGCTTGGGGTGGACAGGAAGAGACAATGAGCAGTTCTTC.

This clonotype showed up just a few times. The CDR3 spells CAVHPDPTVNEQFF. The CDR3 DNA follows: TGTGCCGTCCACCCTGATCCGACCGTCAATGAGCAGTTCTTC. The V gene is TRBV6-1, the J gene TRBJ2-1; D ambiguous. The germline gives CDR1 MNHNS, CDR2 SASEGT. V was shortened by 11 bases and J by 6 bases, with 20 bases between the two germline ends. The length of the CDR3 is 14 residues.

This clonotype was seen many times. V usage is TRBV20-1 and J usage is TRBJ2-1; 9 bases agree with TRBD2. CDR3 size: 14 residues. Germline lookup yields CDR1 DFQATT and CDR2 SNEGSKA (reference sequence). CDR3 nucleotides: TGCAGCCTATCACTGACTAGCGGATACAATGAGCAGTTCTTC. Protein sequence: CSLSLTSGYNEQFF.

The sample holds many counts of this clonotype. V gene TRBV7-6 combines with J gene TRBJ1-4; a possible D gene is TRBD1 (5 bases). Germline loops: CDR1 SGHVS, CDR2 FNYEAQ. The ends were cut back, 2 bases at V and 8 bases at J, with 9 bases in the middle. This CDR3 contains 13 residues. Written as DNA, the CDR3 is TGTGCCAGCAGCTTAAGACAGTTCGAAAAACTGTTTTTT. Translation gives CASSLRQFEKLFF.

In this sample, this clonotype turned up a few times. The CDR3 bases are TGTGCCAGCAGCCACCACTTAAACAGGGCGGAGACCCAGTACTTC. Translated: CASSHHLNRAETQYF. The rearrangement links TRBV7-9 to TRBJ2-5; D is possibly TRBD1 (6 bases). Germline CDR1 SEHNR, CDR2 FQNEAQ (reference sequence). The CDR3 covers 15 residues. Between the trimmed V and J ends, which lost 5 bases and 5 bases, there was a span of 18 bases.

This clonotype was observed a handful of times. The genes are TRBV5-5 and TRBJ2-1, with 15 bases identical to TRBD2. Germline CDR1 is SGHKS and CDR2 is YYEKEE (reference sequence). V dropped 4 bases and J dropped 9; count of bases not matched to a gene: 5. The CDR3 is 15 residues long. The CDR3 DNA follows: TGTGCCAGCAGCCAGGGACTAGCGGGAGGACTTGAGCAGTTCTTC. This gives the protein CASSQGLAGGLEQFF.

The chain carries TRBV7-2 and TRBJ2-7; D may be TRBD1 or TRBD2 (5 bases each). The CDR3 runs to 15 residues. Looked up from germline, CDR1 is SGHTA and CDR2 is FQGNSA. V gave up 5 bases and J gave up 6 bases, with 20 bases separating them. DNA for the CDR3: TGTGCCAGCAGCGTTTCAGGGTCAGGAGGACTCGAGCAGTACTTC. This translates into CASSVSGSGGLEQYF.

This clonotype has at least ten counts. The chain is built from TRBV28 and TRBJ1-2; no firm D call. Germline V gene data show CDR1 as MDHEN and CDR2 as SYDVKM. The length of the CDR3 is 12 residues. CDR3 sequence: CATGAGTYGYTF. In DNA, the CDR3 is TGTGCTACCGGAGCAGGAACATATGGCTACACCTTC.